The 16 T cell receptor beta chains below come from one sample, sequenced in a study of T cell repertoires in cytomegalovirus infection (dated by TCRdb to the late 2010s). The intended sense of this specimen's treatment or condition label: in vitro stimulation with specific CMV peptide epitopes to enrich CMV-specific T cells. The sequencing machine was an Illumina HiSeq 1500. The raw public reads went through TCRdb reprocessing: fastp at Q25, MiXCR clone calling, in-frame beta chains kept. Each CDR3 protein gets just one entry, which takes the most common genes and DNA from the rows behind it. The sample contains approximately 120,000 distinct CDR3 sequences, about 30% of them found a single time. The ten largest clones capture roughly 77% of the sample. No antigen is known for these receptors. Sample: CD8+ T cells from cultured PBMCs, taken from culture after CMV antigen stimulation. These receptors were collected from a human donor in good health (CMV status not recorded). Some clones in this sample may be carry-over from other donors' samples.

This clonotype was picked up a small number of times. This chain uses TRBV5-1 with TRBJ2-1; maybe TRBD1 (6 bases). CDR1 and CDR2 from the germline V gene are SGHRS and YFSETQ. Trimming stripped 0 bases from V and 4 bases from J, with 23 bases between. This CDR3 spans 19 amino acids. The chain's CDR3 is CASSLGGYSDRIGYNEQFF. In nucleotides, the CDR3 is TGCGCCAGCAGCTTGGGAGGATACTCCGACAGGATAGGATACAATGAGCAGTTCTTC.

This chain connects TRBV7-8 to TRBJ2-3, with D unclear. The CDR3 is 15 residues long. V lost 1 base and J 2 bases, leaving 10 bases between the germline ends. From germline, CDR1 is SGHVS and CDR2 FQNEAQ. Here the CDR3 DNA reads TGTGCCAGCAGCTTAGAAGTCCTCAACACAGATACGCAGTATTTT. Encoded protein: CASSLEVLNTDTQYF.

This clonotype was seen more than once but under ten times. The chain couples TRBV6-1 to TRBJ1-1; TRBD1 aligns across 12 bases. This CDR3 region has 17 residues. CDR1 and CDR2 (germline): MNHNS, SASEGT. The V segment lost 4 bases and the J segment 2 bases; nucleotides outside the gene matches: 8. CDR3 in DNA: TGTGCCAGCAGTGTCGGGACAGGGGGCGCGGGAAACACTGAAGCTTTCTTT. Protein sequence: CASSVGTGGAGNTEAFF.

The gene calls are TRBV28 and TRBJ1-4, with D unclear. CDR1 and CDR2 (germline): MDHEN, SYDVKM. CDR3 length: 16 amino acids. Trimming shortened V by 3 bases and J by 0 bases, and 11 bases separated the two germline ends. The CDR3 DNA follows: TGTGCCAGCAGTTTTACTGACACTACAACTAATGAAAAACTGTTTTTT. This gives the protein CASSFTDTTTNEKLFF. The full variable domain, in which reference TRBV28 and TRBJ1-4 provide the parts outside the CDR3, is DVKVTQSSRYLVKRTGEKVFLECVQDMDHENMFWYRQDPGLGLRLIYFSYDVKMKEKGDIPEGYSVSREKKERFSLILESASTNQTSMYLCASSFTDTTTNEKLFFGSGTQLSVL.

This clonotype was seen at least ten times. V and J are TRBV6-1 and TRBJ1-5, with 9 positions matching TRBD1. The V segment lost 2 bases and the J segment 7 bases; nucleotides outside the gene matches: 6. CDR3 length: 15 amino acids. Germline CDR1 MNHNS, CDR2 SASEGT. The CDR3 reads CASSEWGQGQQPQHF. CDR3 coding DNA: TGTGCCAGCAGTGAATGGGGACAGGGTCAGCAGCCCCAGCATTTT.

The gene calls are TRBV6-2 or TRBV6-3 and TRBJ1-1; D gene uncertain. CDR3 length: 11 residues. Germline CDR1 and CDR2: MNHEY and SVGEGT. The V end lost 5 bases, the J end lost 7 bases, and 8 bases lay between the germline ends. The CDR3 DNA is TGTGCCAGCAGTGAAGGGAATGAAGCTTTCTTT. The encoded protein is CASSEGNEAFF.

This chain connects TRBV7-9 to TRBJ2-2; 7 bases fit TRBD2. V was pared by 5 bases and J by 5 bases, with 11 bases of the junction left unmatched. This CDR3 is built from 16 residues. CDR1 and CDR2 from the germline V gene are SEHNR and FQNEAQ (reference sequence). The CDR3 DNA is TGTGCCAGCAGCCCCCTTAAGGGGAGGGGTACCGGGGAGCTGTTTTTT. This translates into CASSPLKGRGTGELFF.

The chain links TRBV12-5 to TRBJ2-1; D may be TRBD2 (6 bases). CDR1 and CDR2 (germline): LGHNT, FRNRAP. This CDR3 region has 15 residues. The ends were cut back, 3 bases at V and 8 bases at J, with 17 bases in the middle. The CDR3 DNA reads TGTGCTAGTGGTTTTGATGTTAGCGGCACCGATGAGCAGTTCTTC. Its translation: CASGFDVSGTDEQFF.

This clonotype was counted many times. This rearrangement joins TRBV7-9 to TRBJ1-2; unclear D gene. CDR3 length: 13 residues. Between the trimmed V and J ends, which lost 5 bases and 5 bases, there was a span of 12 bases. CDR1 is SEHNR and CDR2 is FQNEAQ in the germline V gene (reference sequence). CDR3 protein: CASSLITGYGYTF. CDR3 sequence (DNA): TGTGCCAGCAGCCTAATTACGGGTTATGGCTACACCTTC.

This clonotype was recorded at least ten times. The chain carries TRBV3-1 and TRBJ1-1, with D possibly TRBD1 on 5 matching bases. Germline CDR1 LGHDT, CDR2 YNNKEL (reference sequence). CDR3 length: 15 amino acids. The ends were cut back, 0 bases at V and 3 bases at J, with 11 bases in the middle. The CDR3 sequence is CASSQDLDTHTEAFF. In DNA, the CDR3 is TGTGCCAGCAGCCAAGACCTGGACACGCACACTGAAGCTTTCTTT.

This clonotype has at least ten counts. The chain joins TRBV6-5 to TRBJ2-7; no reliable D call. There are 16 residues in the CDR3. V gave up 5 bases and J gave up 4 bases, with 21 bases separating them. Germline loops: CDR1 MNHEY, CDR2 SVGAGI. The CDR3 DNA is TGTGCCAGCAGTCCGTCCGGGTTCTCTCTCGGGTACGAGCAGTACTTC. Translating it yields CASSPSGFSLGYEQYF.

This clonotype was detected only a few times. V is TRBV7-8 and J is TRBJ2-1; D may be TRBD2 (5 bases). V gave up 1 base and J gave up 0 bases, with 10 bases separating them. CDR1 and CDR2 (germline): SGHVS, FQNEAQ. CDR3 size: 16 residues. CDR3 in DNA: TGTGCCAGCAGCTTAGTGGCTAGCTACTCCTACAATGAGCAGTTCTTC. It translates to CASSLVASYSYNEQFF.

J is TRBJ1-1 and V is TRBV20-1; no reliable D call. Germline V gene lookup returns CDR1 DFQATT and CDR2 SNEGSKA (reference sequence). Trimming stripped 0 bases from V and 0 bases from J, with 17 bases between. The CDR3 runs to 17 residues. The CDR3 sequence: CSARDSGLSNMNTEAFF. The DNA for the CDR3 is TGCAGTGCTAGAGATTCGGGCCTAAGTAACATGAACACTGAAGCTTTCTTT.

The chain links TRBV6-5 to TRBJ1-1, with 9 positions matching TRBD1. This CDR3 spans 16 amino acids. Germline trimming cut 0 bases from V and 5 bases from J; bases unmatched to any gene: 7. Per germline, CDR1 MNHEY and CDR2 SVGAGI. The CDR3 bases are TGTGCCAGCAGTTACTCGGTGGGACAGGGAAGTACTGAAGCTTTCTTT. Its translation: CASSYSVGQGSTEAFF.

This chain uses TRBV9 with TRBJ2-5; 8 bases fit TRBD1. The CDR3 covers 13 residues. The trim removed 2 bases at V and 10 bases at J, leaving 7 bases unmatched. Germline CDR1 and CDR2: SGDLS and YYNGEE. As DNA, the CDR3 is TGTGCCAGCAGCGTGACAGGGGAATGGGTCCAGTACTTC. Its protein is CASSVTGEWVQYF.

The chain joins TRBV20-1 to TRBJ1-1; D is possibly TRBD1 (6 bases). The germline V gene encodes CDR1 DFQATT and CDR2 SNEGSKA (reference sequence). V lost 5 bases and J 0 bases, leaving 10 bases between the germline ends. The CDR3 contains 13 residues. The CDR3: CSAPQGMNTEAFF. As DNA, the CDR3 is TGCAGTGCTCCACAGGGCATGAACACTGAAGCTTTCTTT.